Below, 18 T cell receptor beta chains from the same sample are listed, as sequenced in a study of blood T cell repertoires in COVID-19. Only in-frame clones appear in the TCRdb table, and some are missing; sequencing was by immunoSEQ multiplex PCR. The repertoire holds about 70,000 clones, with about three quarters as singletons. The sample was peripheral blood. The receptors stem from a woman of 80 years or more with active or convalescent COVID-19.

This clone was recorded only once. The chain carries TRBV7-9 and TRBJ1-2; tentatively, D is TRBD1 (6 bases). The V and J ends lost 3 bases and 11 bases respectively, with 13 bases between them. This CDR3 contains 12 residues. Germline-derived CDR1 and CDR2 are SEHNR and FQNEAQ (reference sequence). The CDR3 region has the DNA TGTGCCAGCAGCTTTAACAGGGAGAGGTACACCTTC. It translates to CASSFNRERYTF.

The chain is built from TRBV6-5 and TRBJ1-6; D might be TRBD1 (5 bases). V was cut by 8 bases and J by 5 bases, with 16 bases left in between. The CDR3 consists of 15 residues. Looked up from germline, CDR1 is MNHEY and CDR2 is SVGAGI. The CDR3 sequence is CASGTRGAHNSPLHF. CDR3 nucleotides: TGTGCCAGCGGGACTCGGGGTGCCCATAATTCACCCCTCCACTTT.

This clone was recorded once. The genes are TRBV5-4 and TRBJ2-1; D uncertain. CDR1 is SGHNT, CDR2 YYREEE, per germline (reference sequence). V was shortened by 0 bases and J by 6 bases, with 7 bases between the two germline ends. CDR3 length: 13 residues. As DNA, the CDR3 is TGTGCCAGCAGCTTGGTAAACGGCAATGAGCAGTTCTTC. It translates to CASSLVNGNEQFF. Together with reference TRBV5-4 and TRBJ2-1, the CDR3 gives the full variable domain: ETGVTQSPTHLIKTRGQQVTLRCSSQSGHNTVSWYQQALGQGPQFIFQYYREEENGRGNFPPRFSGLQFPNYSSELNVNALELDDSALYLCASSLVNGNEQFFGPGTRLTVL.

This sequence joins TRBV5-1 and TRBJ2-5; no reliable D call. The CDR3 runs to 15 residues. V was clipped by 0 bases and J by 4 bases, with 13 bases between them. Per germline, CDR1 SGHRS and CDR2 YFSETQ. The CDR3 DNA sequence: TGCGCCAGCAGCTTGGGTGCCGAGGCGAGAGAGACCCAGTACTTC. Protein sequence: CASSLGAEARETQYF. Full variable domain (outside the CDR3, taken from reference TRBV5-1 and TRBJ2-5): KAGVTQTPRYLIKTRGQQVTLSCSPISGHRSVSWYQQTPGQGLQFLFEYFSETQRNKGNFPGRFSGRQFSNSRSEMNVSTLELGDSALYLCASSLGAEARETQYFGPGTRLLVL.

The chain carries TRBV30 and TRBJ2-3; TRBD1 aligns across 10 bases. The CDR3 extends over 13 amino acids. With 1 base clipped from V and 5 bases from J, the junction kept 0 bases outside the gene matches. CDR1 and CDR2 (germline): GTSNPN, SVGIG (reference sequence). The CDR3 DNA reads TGTGCCTGGAGTGGGACAGGGGGAGATACGCAGTATTTT. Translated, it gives CAWSGTGGDTQYF.

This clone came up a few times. CDR3 DNA sequence: TGTGCCAGCTCACAGCGCTCTAGCGGGGGGGCTTCTTACGAGCAGTACTTC. This encodes CASSQRSSGGASYEQYF. The chain employs TRBV18 and TRBJ2-7, with TRBD2 matching over 12 bases. V lost 4 bases, J lost 4 bases, and 11 bases stayed unmatched. The CDR3 totals 17 residues. Germline V CDR1 and CDR2: KGHSH, LQKENI.

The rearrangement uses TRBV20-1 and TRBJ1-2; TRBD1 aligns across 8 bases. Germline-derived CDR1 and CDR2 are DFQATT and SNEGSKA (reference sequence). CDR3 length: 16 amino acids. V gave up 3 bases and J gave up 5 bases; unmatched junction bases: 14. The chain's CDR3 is CSASPTGVRGGYGYTF. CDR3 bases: TGCAGTGCTAGTCCGACAGGGGTTAGGGGTGGATATGGCTACACCTTC.

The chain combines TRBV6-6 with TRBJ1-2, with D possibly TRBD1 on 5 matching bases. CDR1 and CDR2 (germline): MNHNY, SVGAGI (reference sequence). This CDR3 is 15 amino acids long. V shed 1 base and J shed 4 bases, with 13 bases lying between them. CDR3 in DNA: TGTGCCAGCAGTTACTTCATCAGGGCTCCCTATGGCTACACCTTC. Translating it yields CASSYFIRAPYGYTF.

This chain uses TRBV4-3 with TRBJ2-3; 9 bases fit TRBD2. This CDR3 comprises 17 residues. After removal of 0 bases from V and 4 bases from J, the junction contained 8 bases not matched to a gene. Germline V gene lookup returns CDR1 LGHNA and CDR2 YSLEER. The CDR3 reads CASSQEGLAGRADTQYF. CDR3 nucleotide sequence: TGCGCCAGCAGCCAAGAGGGCCTAGCGGGGCGCGCAGATACGCAGTATTTT.

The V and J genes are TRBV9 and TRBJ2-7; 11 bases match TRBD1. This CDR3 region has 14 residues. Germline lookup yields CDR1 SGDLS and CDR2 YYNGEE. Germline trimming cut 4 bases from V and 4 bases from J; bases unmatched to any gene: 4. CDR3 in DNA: TGTGCCAGCAGCCCAGGACAGGGGGCTTACGAGCAGTACTTC. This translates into CASSPGQGAYEQYF.

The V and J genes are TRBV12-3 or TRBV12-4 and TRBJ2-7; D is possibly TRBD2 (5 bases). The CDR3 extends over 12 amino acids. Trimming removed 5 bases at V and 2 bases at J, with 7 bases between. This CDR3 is CASSPGAYEQYF. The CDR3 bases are TGTGCCAGCAGTCCCGGGGCCTACGAGCAGTACTTC.

For the CDR3, the DNA is TGCGCCAGCAGCCCGAATGTCGGCTCTGGGGCCAACGTCCTGACTTTC. This encodes CASSPNVGSGANVLTF. The J gene is TRBJ2-6, the V gene TRBV4-3, with D hard to call. Trimming took off 4 bases at V and 0 bases at J, with 10 bases between the two ends. The CDR3 consists of 16 residues. CDR1 and CDR2 from the germline V gene are LGHNA and YSLEER.

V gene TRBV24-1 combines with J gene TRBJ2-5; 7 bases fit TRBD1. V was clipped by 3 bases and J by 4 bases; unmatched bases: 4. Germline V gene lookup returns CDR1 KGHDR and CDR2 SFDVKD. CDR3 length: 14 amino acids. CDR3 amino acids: CATSDATGLETQYF. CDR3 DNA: TGTGCCACCAGTGATGCGACAGGGTTAGAGACCCAGTACTTC.

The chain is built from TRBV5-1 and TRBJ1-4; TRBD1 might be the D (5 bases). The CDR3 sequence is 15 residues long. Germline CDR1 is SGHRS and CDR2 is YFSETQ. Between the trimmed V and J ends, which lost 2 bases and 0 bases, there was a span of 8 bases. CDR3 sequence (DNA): TGCGCCAGCAGCTTCCTAGGGGCAACTAATGAAAAACTGTTTTTT. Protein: CASSFLGATNEKLFF.

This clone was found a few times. This chain's CDR3 is CASSSNRLFLGVRTEAFF. Written as DNA, the CDR3 is TGTGCCAGCAGCTCGAATAGGTTATTTTTAGGGGTTCGGACTGAAGCTTTCTTT. The chain employs TRBV5-4 and TRBJ1-1; maybe TRBD1 (5 bases). Germline V gene lookup returns CDR1 SGHNT and CDR2 YYREEE (reference sequence). There are 18 residues in the CDR3. The germline V and J ends were trimmed by 3 bases and 5 bases, with 26 bases remaining between them.

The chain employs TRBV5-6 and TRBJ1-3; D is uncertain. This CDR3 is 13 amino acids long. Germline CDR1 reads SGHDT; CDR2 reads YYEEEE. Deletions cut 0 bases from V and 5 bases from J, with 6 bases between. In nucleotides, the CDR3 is TGTGCCAGCAGCTTGGGCACTAGAAACACCATATATTTT. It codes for CASSLGTRNTIYF.

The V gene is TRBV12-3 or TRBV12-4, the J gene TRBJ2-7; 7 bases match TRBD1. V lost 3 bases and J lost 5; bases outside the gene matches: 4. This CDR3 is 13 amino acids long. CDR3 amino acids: CASSLTGYNEQYF. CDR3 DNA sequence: TGTGCCAGCAGTTTGACAGGGTACAACGAGCAGTACTTC.

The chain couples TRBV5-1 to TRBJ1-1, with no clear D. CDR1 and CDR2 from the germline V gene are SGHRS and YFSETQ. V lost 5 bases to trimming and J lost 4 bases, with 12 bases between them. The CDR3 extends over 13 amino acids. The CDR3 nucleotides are TGCGCCAGCAGGGGCACCCTGGGCACTGAAGCTTTCTTT. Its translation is CASRGTLGTEAFF.